The 14 T cell receptor beta chains below were found in one sample sequenced in a study of cytomegalovirus exposure and HLA in healthy donors. PCR primers comprised 60 Vbeta and 13 Jbeta primers. Measured with immunoSEQ multiplex PCR; TCRdb has only the in-frame clones, and not every one. Counted here are about 240,000 clones, about 86% occurring once; the ten biggest clones make up about 7.5%. Sequencing used PBMCs. All receptors derive from a woman aged 60-75 years in good health and CMV-seropositive.

The rearrangement links TRBV7-9 to TRBJ1-4; D gene uncertain. Germline V gene lookup returns CDR1 SEHNR and CDR2 FQNEAQ (reference sequence). The CDR3 covers 12 residues. Trimming stripped 5 bases from V and 12 bases from J, with 13 bases between. Here the CDR3 DNA reads TGTGCCAGCAGCCTAGTTCGGGGTGAACTGTTTTTT. This codes for CASSLVRGELFF.

V and J are TRBV23-1 and TRBJ2-7; 8 bases are a match to TRBD1. TRBV23-1 is filed as an ORF, its function uncertain. This CDR3 is 14 amino acids long. The V and J ends lost 0 bases and 7 bases, in that order; junction bases with no gene match: 5. Here the CDR3 DNA reads TGCGCCAGCAGTCAATCGACAGGGGCTGGGGAGCAGTACTTC. Translating gives CASSQSTGAGEQYF.

The CDR3 reads CASSTGRYGYTF. For the CDR3, the DNA is TGTGCCAGTAGTACAGGGCGCTATGGCTACACCTTC. This rearrangement joins TRBV19 to TRBJ1-2; TRBD1 might be the D (5 bases). This CDR3 contains 12 residues. Germline lookup yields CDR1 LNHDA and CDR2 SQIVND (reference sequence). V shed 4 bases and J shed 4 bases, with 7 bases lying between them.

The chain is built from TRBV6-4 and TRBJ2-2, with D possibly matching TRBD1 (6 bases). Looked up from germline, CDR1 is MRHNA and CDR2 is SNTAGT. Deletions cut 1 base from V and 4 bases from J, with 13 bases between. The CDR3 totals 16 residues. CDR3 region: CASSDFHRESTGELFF. Here the CDR3 DNA reads TGTGCCAGCAGTGACTTCCACAGGGAGAGCACCGGGGAGCTGTTTTTT.

This clone was counted a few times. V usage is TRBV29-1 and J usage is TRBJ1-5, with 9 bases aligning to TRBD1. The CDR3 length is 15 residues. Germline loops: CDR1 SQVTM, CDR2 ANQGSEA. The V segment lost 6 bases and the J segment 4 bases; nucleotides outside the gene matches: 10. CDR3: CSVAPGTGTNQPQHF. The CDR3 DNA follows: TGCAGCGTCGCCCCCGGGACAGGGACTAATCAGCCCCAGCATTTT.

The genes are TRBV4-1 and TRBJ1-5, with TRBD1 matching over 11 bases. The CDR3 is 17 amino acids. Trimming took 4 bases from V and 7 from J; bases not matched to a gene: 12. CDR1 is MGHRA, CDR2 YSYEKL, per germline. The CDR3 reads CASSPGTDRGLRQPQHF. CDR3 coding DNA: TGCGCCAGCAGCCCTGGAACGGACAGGGGGCTAAGACAGCCCCAGCATTTT.

The rearrangement links TRBV7-7 to TRBJ2-5, with D maybe TRBD2 (5 bases). In germline, CDR1 is SSHAT, CDR2 FNYEAQ (reference sequence). There are 13 residues in the CDR3. Trimming removed 6 bases from V and 4 bases from J, with 12 bases in between. The CDR3 here is CASSSAKRETQYF. The DNA for the CDR3 is TGTGCCAGCAGTAGCGCTAAGAGAGAGACCCAGTACTTC.

The CDR3 protein is CASSPTGYRKLFF. The CDR3 DNA reads TGTGCCAGCAGTCCAACAGGGTACAGAAAACTGTTTTTT. The gene calls are TRBV6-5 and TRBJ1-4; possible D gene TRBD1, 6 bases. Germline CDR1 and CDR2: MNHEY and SVGAGI. This CDR3 is built from 13 residues. Trimming took 5 bases from V and 10 from J, leaving 14 bases between them.

This chain links TRBV19 with TRBJ2-5, with a possible D match to TRBD2 (7 bases). The CDR3 runs 15 residues. Trimming removed 5 bases at V and 5 bases at J, with 18 bases between. The germline CDR1 and CDR2 sequences are LNHDA and SQIVND (reference sequence). The CDR3 region is CASSLLGGGEETQYF. The DNA for the CDR3 is TGTGCCAGTAGTCTACTAGGGGGAGGGGAGGAGACCCAGTACTTC.

In DNA, the CDR3 is TGTGCTAGTGGTTTGGCCCAGCGGACGGGAGAGCAGTACTTC. Translated, it gives CASGLAQRTGEQYF. J is TRBJ2-7 and V is TRBV12-5; a possible D gene is TRBD2 (5 bases). The germline V and J ends were trimmed by 1 base and 7 bases, with 14 bases remaining between them. Germline V gives CDR1 LGHNT, CDR2 FRNRAP. This CDR3 spans 14 amino acids.

The chain couples TRBV15 to TRBJ1-1; 7 nucleotides match TRBD1. The CDR3 consists of 15 residues. The J segment lost 4 bases and the V segment lost 0 bases, leaving 5 bases of the junction unmatched. Germline CDR1 and CDR2: LNHNV and YYDKDF (reference sequence). The CDR3 region has the DNA TGTGCCACCAGCAGAGACCAGGGGGTGGTCACTGAAGCTTTCTTT. It encodes CATSRDQGVVTEAFF. Combining the CDR3 with reference TRBV15 and TRBJ1-1 gives the whole variable domain DAMVIQNPRYQVTQFGKPVTLSCSQTLNHNVMYWYQQKSSQAPKLLFHYYDKDFNNEADTPDNFQSRRPNTSFCFLDIRSPGLGDTAMYLCATSRDQGVVTEAFFGQGTRLTVV.

The rearrangement uses TRBV2 and TRBJ1-5; tentatively, D is TRBD1 (6 bases). The CDR3 covers 12 residues. The germline V and J ends were trimmed by 7 bases and 6 bases, with 10 bases remaining between them. Germline values: CDR1 SNHLY, CDR2 FYNNEI. Here the CDR3 reads CASTGVGQPQHF. The CDR3 DNA sequence: TGTGCCAGCACAGGGGTGGGTCAGCCCCAGCATTTT. The complete variable domain, with remaining parts taken from reference TRBV2 and TRBJ1-5, reads EPEVTQTPSHQVTQMGQEVILRCVPISNHLYFYWYRQILGQKVEFLVSFYNNEISEKSEIFDDQFSVERPDGSNFTLKIRSTKLEDSAMYFCASTGVGQPQHFGDGTRLSIL.

This chain joins TRBV11-2 and TRBJ1-4; tentatively, D is TRBD1 (6 bases). CDR1 and CDR2 from the germline V gene are SGHAT and FQNNGV. V gave up 6 bases and J gave up 1 base, with 15 bases separating them. This CDR3 has 16 amino acids. CDR3 residues: CASRGGRGRTNEKLFF. The CDR3 DNA is TGTGCCAGCAGGGGGGGGCGGGGGCGAACTAATGAAAAACTGTTTTTT.

This clone was seen a few times. This chain joins TRBV13 and TRBJ2-3; TRBD1 aligns across 7 bases. V gave up 2 bases and J gave up 5 bases; unmatched junction bases: 7. The CDR3 is 15 amino acids. Germline CDR1 reads PRHDT; CDR2 reads FYEKMQ (reference sequence). The CDR3 DNA reads TGTGCCAGCAGCTTAATAGTACAGGGGAGAGATACGCAGTATTTT. Translation gives CASSLIVQGRDTQYF.